Below, 13 T cell receptor beta chains from the same sample are listed, as sequenced in a study of cytomegalovirus exposure and HLA in healthy donors. The study ran its PCR with 60 Vbeta and 13 Jbeta primers. Sequenced by immunoSEQ multiplex PCR; TCRdb stores in-frame clones only, minus some. The data hold 33,000 or so clones, with more than 70% observed a single time. Sequencing was carried out using PBMCs. These receptor sequences come from a woman in her twenties or thirties in good health and CMV-seropositive.

This clone occurred a few times. The chain uses TRBV7-3 and TRBJ2-1; TRBD1 agrees at 11 bases. CDR3 size: 13 residues. Losses at the gene ends were 8 bases for V and 5 bases for J; bases not matched to a gene: 2. Germline V gives CDR1 SGHTA, CDR2 FQGTGA. CDR3 nucleotide sequence: TGTGCCAGCTCGGGACAGGGGGACAATGAGCAGTTCTTC. The encoded protein is CASSGQGDNEQFF.

Notes on this clone: The junction differs from germline at one of its ends, possibly a read error. The chain recombines TRBV7-9 with TRBJ2-6; 7 nucleotides match TRBD1. This CDR3 spans 18 amino acids. Germline V gives CDR1 SEHNR, CDR2 FQNEAQ (reference sequence). The CDR3 loop reads CSSTGNRGWLSGANVLTF. The CDR3 nucleotides read TGTTCCAGCACCGGAAACAGGGGTTGGCTCTCTGGGGCCAACGTCCTGACTTTC.

The V gene is TRBV10-2, the J gene TRBJ1-1; TRBD1 matches 9 bases. From germline, CDR1 is WSHSY and CDR2 SAAADI. This CDR3 has 14 residues. Trimming at V came to 5 bases and at J to 4 bases, leaving 5 bases not matched to a gene. The CDR3 is CASSFDRGSTEAFF. Here the CDR3 DNA reads TGCGCCAGCAGTTTCGACAGGGGGAGCACTGAAGCTTTCTTT.

There are a few counts of this clone. This chain uses TRBV4-1 with TRBJ2-3; 10 bases fit TRBD1. Losses at the gene ends were 4 bases for V and 1 base for J; bases not matched to a gene: 5. Germline CDR1 and CDR2: MGHRA and YSYEKL. CDR3 size: 16 residues. The CDR3 sequence: CASSRLGTGGTDTQYF. The DNA of the CDR3 is TGCGCCAGCAGCCGCTTAGGGACAGGGGGCACAGATACGCAGTATTTT.

The chain links TRBV30 to TRBJ2-4, with D perhaps TRBD2 (6 bases). CDR1 GTSNPN and CDR2 SVGIG come from the germline V gene (reference sequence). CDR3 size: 12 residues. The V and J ends lost 0 bases and 13 bases respectively, with 13 bases between them. CDR3 sequence (DNA): TGTGCCTGGAGTGTACAAGCGGGCCCCCAGTACTTC. Amino acid sequence: CAWSVQAGPQYF. The variable domain in full, completed from reference TRBV30 and TRBJ2-4, reads SQTIHQWPATLVQPVGSPLSLECTVEGTSNPNLYWYRQAAGRGLQLLFYSVGIGQISSEVPQNLSASRPQDRQFILSSKKLLLSDSGFYLCAWSVQAGPQYFGAGTRLSVL.

In its sample, this clone was seen a few times. The chain joins TRBV2 to TRBJ2-2; D not certain. This CDR3 has 16 amino acids. V lost 0 bases to trimming and J lost 1 base, with 9 bases between them. Per germline, CDR1 SNHLY and CDR2 FYNNEI. CDR3 loop: CASSEAQAVNTGELFF. As DNA, the CDR3 is TGTGCCAGCAGTGAAGCCCAGGCTGTGAACACCGGGGAGCTGTTTTTT.

This chain uses TRBV5-1 with TRBJ2-7; 11 bases agree with TRBD1. From germline, CDR1 is SGHRS and CDR2 YFSETQ. V lost 5 bases, J lost 2 bases, and 3 bases stayed unmatched. The CDR3 totals 14 residues. The DNA of the CDR3 is TGCGCCAGCAGGCCGGGACAGGGGGCCTACGAGCAGTACTTC. This codes for CASRPGQGAYEQYF.

Turning to this clone: One end of the junction does not line up with germline, which may come from a read error. The chain combines TRBV7-2 with TRBJ1-2, with TRBD1 matching 10 bases. Germline V lookup: CDR1 SGHTA, CDR2 FQGNSA. The CDR3 contains 15 residues. The chain's CDR3 is CASTPPGQGVYGYPF. The CDR3 DNA reads TGTGCCAGCACCCCCCCCGGACAGGGGGTCTATGGCTACCCCTTC.

This chain's CDR3 is CASSVGALPPRSYNEQFF. As DNA, the CDR3 is TGTGCCAGCAGCGTAGGGGCCTTGCCCCCGCGCTCCTACAATGAGCAGTTCTTC. The chain links TRBV9 to TRBJ2-1; no firm D call. The germline V and J ends were trimmed by 0 bases and 0 bases, with 16 bases remaining between them. The germline V gene has CDR1 SGDLS and CDR2 YYNGEE. This CDR3 comprises 18 residues.

CDR3 coding DNA: TGTGCCAGCAGTTACTCTGGAGCTGGCTACACCTTC. Translating it yields CASSYSGAGYTF. The chain uses TRBV6-6 and TRBJ1-2, with D unclear. V was cut by 0 bases and J by 7 bases, with 6 bases left in between. This CDR3 contains 12 residues. Germline V lookup: CDR1 MNHNY, CDR2 SVGAGI (reference sequence).

The chain links TRBV14 to TRBJ2-1, with 8 nucleotides matching TRBD2. The J segment lost 1 base and the V segment lost 0 bases, leaving 11 bases of the junction unmatched. In germline, CDR1 is SGHDN, CDR2 FVKESK. This CDR3 spans 19 amino acids. Here the CDR3 reads CASSQDGGIGGRSYNEQFF. The CDR3 DNA sequence: TGTGCCAGCAGCCAAGATGGGGGAATTGGCGGGAGGTCCTACAATGAGCAGTTCTTC.

The chain uses TRBV7-3 and TRBJ2-7; 7 positions match TRBD1. Germline CDR1 and CDR2: SGHTA and FQGTGA. The CDR3 contains 14 residues. V dropped 2 bases and J dropped 1; count of bases not matched to a gene: 2. The CDR3 DNA reads as TGTGCCAGCAGCTTAGGGGGACAGTCCTACGAGCAGTACTTC. The encoded protein is CASSLGGQSYEQYF.

This chain uses TRBV6-6 with TRBJ1-5, with no clear D. Germline V gene data show CDR1 as MNHNY and CDR2 as SVGAGI (reference sequence). The CDR3 covers 13 residues. V dropped 3 bases and J dropped 4 bases, with 7 bases sitting between them. The CDR3: CASSYQENQPQHF. The CDR3 DNA follows: TGTGCCAGCAGTTATCAAGAGAATCAGCCCCAGCATTTT.